This entry concerns a single TCR beta chain. Germline CDR1 LNHNV, CDR2 YYDKDF (reference sequence). The germline V and J ends were trimmed by 1 base and 5 bases, with 15 bases remaining between them. This CDR3 region has 15 residues. The record originates from a study of blood T cell repertoires in COVID-19. Looking at the study overall: The United States, Italy and Spain supplied acute and convalescent COVID-19 samples. In each case, the material was cDNA or gDNA derived from T cells, B-cell-depleted T cells, or PBMCs.

As processed by the authors: Counts of nucleated cells, estimated from reference gene primer amplification, were obtained. The protocol was immunoSEQ multiplex PCR, while the TCRdb copy is restricted to in-frame clones and leaves out a portion. The V and J calls and the clone size are those of that table, but D and trimming were determined from the DNA. The sample carries about 260,000 clones, approximately 90% recorded once. This clonotype was obtained from a woman aged 50 to 65 who had recovered from COVID-19. Input material: peripheral blood. J is TRBJ2-7 and V is TRBV15; D gene uncertain. CDR3: CATSRGFASSHEQYF. CDR3 bases: TGTGCCACCAGCAGAGGTTTCGCTAGTAGCCACGAGCAGTACTTC.